This TCR beta chain was found in a study of blood T cell repertoires in COVID-19. Overall study: COVID-19 samples collected from the United States, Italy and Spain covered acute and convalescent phases.

Some clones are missing from TCRdb's copy, which holds only in-frame ones; the method was immunoSEQ multiplex PCR. Among a few hundred thousand clones listed, 87% were seen once. This clone was observed a few times. This sequence was found in a woman aged 30 to 39 who had recovered from COVID-19. Sequencing was carried out using PBMCs or T cells enriched from blood (not recorded which).

The CDR3 here is CASSLGTGGYEQYF. CDR3 DNA: TGTGCCAGCAGCTTAGGAACGGGAGGCTACGAGCAGTACTTC. V usage is TRBV11-2 and J usage is TRBJ2-7; 7 nucleotides line up with TRBD2. Trimming took 1 base from V and 3 from J; bases not matched to a gene: 3. Germline-derived CDR1 and CDR2 are SGHAT and FQNNGV. This CDR3 is built from 14 residues.